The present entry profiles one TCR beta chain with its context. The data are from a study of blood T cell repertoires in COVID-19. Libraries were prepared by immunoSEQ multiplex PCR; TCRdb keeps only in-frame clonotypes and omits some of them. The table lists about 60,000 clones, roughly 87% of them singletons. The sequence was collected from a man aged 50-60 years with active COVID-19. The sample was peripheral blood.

The CDR3 DNA reads TGTGCCAGCAGTTTCCAGGAAAACACTGAAGCTTTCTTT. This sequence encodes CASSFQENTEAFF. V usage is TRBV27 and J usage is TRBJ1-1; no definite D call. The V and J ends lost 3 bases and 2 bases respectively, with 7 bases between them. Germline values: CDR1 MNHEY, CDR2 SMNVEV (reference sequence). This CDR3 has 13 residues.